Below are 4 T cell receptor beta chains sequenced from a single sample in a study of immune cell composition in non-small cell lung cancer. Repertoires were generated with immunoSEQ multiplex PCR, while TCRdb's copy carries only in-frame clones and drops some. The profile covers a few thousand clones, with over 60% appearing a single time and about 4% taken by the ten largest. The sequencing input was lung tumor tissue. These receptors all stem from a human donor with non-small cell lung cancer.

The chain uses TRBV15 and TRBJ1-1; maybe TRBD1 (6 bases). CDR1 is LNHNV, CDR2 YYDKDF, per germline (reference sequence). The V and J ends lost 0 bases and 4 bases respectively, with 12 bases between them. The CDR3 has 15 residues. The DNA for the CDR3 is TGTGCCACCAGCAGAGATTCGGGGGGCGGCACTGAAGCTTTCTTT. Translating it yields CATSRDSGGGTEAFF. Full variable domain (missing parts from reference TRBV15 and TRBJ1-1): DAMVIQNPRYQVTQFGKPVTLSCSQTLNHNVMYWYQQKSSQAPKLLFHYYDKDFNNEADTPDNFQSRRPNTSFCFLDIRSPGLGDTAMYLCATSRDSGGGTEAFFGQGTRLTVV.

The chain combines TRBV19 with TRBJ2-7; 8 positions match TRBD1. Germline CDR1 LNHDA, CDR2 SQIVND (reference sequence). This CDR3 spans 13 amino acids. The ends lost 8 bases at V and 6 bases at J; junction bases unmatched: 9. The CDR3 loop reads CASRDRGTSEQYF. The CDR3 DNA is TGTGCCAGTCGTGACAGGGGAACCTCCGAGCAGTACTTC.

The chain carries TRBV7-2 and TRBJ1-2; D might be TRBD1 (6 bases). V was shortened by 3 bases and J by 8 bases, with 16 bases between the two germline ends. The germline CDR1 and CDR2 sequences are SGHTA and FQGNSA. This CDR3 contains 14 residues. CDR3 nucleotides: TGTGCCAGCAGCTTCAGACAGGAACCGAGGGGCTACACCTTC. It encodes CASSFRQEPRGYTF. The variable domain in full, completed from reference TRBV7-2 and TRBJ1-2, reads GAGVSQSPSNKVTEKGKDVELRCDPISGHTALYWYRQSLGQGLEFLIYFQGNSAPDKSGLPSDRFSAERTGGSVSTLTIQRTQQEDSAVYLCASSFRQEPRGYTFGSGTRLTVV.

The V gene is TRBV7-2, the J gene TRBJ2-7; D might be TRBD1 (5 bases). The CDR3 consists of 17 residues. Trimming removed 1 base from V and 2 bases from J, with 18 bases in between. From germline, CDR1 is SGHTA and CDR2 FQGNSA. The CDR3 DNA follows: TGTGCCAGCAGCTTAGTCCACCCAGTAGGGGCCCCCTACGAGCAGTACTTC. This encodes CASSLVHPVGAPYEQYF.